This TCR beta chain was documented in a study of T cell responses to AZD1222 COVID-19 vaccine. Germline CDR1 reads SNHLY; CDR2 reads FYNNEI. The CDR3 length is 16 residues. Trimming took 2 bases from V and 3 from J, leaving 14 bases between them. The assay was immunoSEQ multiplex PCR, and TCRdb's table has in-frame clones only and misses some. The sample lists about 270,000 clones, 85% to 95% occurring once. On this clone itself: Its antigen is not known.

Notes on the study in general: Baseline seropositives among AZD1222 recipients totaled only five to seven.

This TCR was sampled from an adult who received the AZD1222 COVID-19 vaccine. The chain carries TRBV2 and TRBJ1-5; TRBD1 might be the D (5 bases). This specimen was peripheral blood, taken 28 days after the second AZD1222 dose. For the CDR3, the DNA is TGTGCCAGCAGTGAAAGGCAGGGCAGGGCCAATCAGCCCCAGCATTTT. Protein: CASSERQGRANQPQHF.